The clone carrying this T cell receptor (beta chain) was recorded a few times. This entry comes from a study of T-cell memory formation after mild COVID-19. Via MiXCR, TCRdb re-called the 5' RACE reads, giving one row per CDR3 protein. Of just under 350,000 distinct CDR3 sequences in the sample, roughly 13% were seen once. The CDR3 has 14 amino acids. V was pared by 7 bases and J by 2 bases, with 14 bases between. The sample was PBMCs or a T cell subset sorted from them (not recorded which). The TCR was taken from a man aged 18 to 29 who had mild COVID-19 (a few samples of this study predate the infection). Cell type and time point are not known. V is TRBV12-3 or TRBV12-4 and J is TRBJ2-5, with D unresolved. In DNA form, the CDR3 reads TGTGCCAGCACCAGGTGGGGTTATCAAGAGACCCAGTACTTC. Its protein is CASTRWGYQETQYF.